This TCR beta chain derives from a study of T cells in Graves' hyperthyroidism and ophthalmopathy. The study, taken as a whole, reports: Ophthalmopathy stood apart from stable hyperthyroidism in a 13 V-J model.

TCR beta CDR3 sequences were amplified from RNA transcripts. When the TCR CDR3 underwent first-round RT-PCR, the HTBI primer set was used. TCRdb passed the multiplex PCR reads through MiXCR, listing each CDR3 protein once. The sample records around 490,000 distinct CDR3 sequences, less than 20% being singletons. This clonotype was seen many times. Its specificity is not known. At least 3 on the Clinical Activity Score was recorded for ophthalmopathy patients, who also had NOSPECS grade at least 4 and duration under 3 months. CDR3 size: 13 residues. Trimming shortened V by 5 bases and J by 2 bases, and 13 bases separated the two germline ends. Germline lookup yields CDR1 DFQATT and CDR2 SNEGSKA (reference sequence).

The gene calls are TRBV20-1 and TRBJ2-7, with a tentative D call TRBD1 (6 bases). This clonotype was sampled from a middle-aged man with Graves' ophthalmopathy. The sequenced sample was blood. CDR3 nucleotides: TGCAGTGCTTCCCTTGGGGGCCCCTACGAGCAGTACTTC. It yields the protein CSASLGGPYEQYF.